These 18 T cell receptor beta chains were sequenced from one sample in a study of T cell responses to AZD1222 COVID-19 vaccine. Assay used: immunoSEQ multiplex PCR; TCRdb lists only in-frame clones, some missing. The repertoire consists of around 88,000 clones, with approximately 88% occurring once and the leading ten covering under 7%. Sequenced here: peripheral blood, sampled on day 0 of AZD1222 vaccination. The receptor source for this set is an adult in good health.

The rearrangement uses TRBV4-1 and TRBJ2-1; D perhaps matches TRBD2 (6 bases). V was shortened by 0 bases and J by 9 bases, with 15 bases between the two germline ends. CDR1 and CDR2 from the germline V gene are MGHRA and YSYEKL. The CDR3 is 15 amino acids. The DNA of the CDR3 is TGCGCCAGCAGCCAAGATTTGAGACTAGTGGTTGAGCAGTTCTTC. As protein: CASSQDLRLVVEQFF.

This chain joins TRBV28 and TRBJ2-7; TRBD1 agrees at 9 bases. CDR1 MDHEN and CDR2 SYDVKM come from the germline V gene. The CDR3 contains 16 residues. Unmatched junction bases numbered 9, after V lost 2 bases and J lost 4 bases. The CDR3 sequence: CASSLAILDRGYEQYF. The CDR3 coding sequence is TGTGCCAGCAGTTTAGCGATCCTGGACAGGGGTTACGAGCAGTACTTC.

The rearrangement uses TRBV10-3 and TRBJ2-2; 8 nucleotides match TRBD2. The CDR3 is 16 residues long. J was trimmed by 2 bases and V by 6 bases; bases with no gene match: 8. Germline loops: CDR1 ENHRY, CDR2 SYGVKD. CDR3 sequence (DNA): TGTGCCATCAGCGGAGCGGGAGCGCCAAACACCGGGGAGCTGTTTTTT. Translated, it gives CAISGAGAPNTGELFF.

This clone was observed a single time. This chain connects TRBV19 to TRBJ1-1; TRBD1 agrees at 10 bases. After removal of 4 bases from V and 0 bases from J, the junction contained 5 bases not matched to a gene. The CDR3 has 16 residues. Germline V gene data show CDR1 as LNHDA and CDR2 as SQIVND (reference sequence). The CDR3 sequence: CASSRGQGIMNTEAFF. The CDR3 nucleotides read TGTGCCAGTAGTAGGGGACAGGGGATTATGAACACTGAAGCTTTCTTT. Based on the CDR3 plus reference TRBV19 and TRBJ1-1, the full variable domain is DGGITQSPKYLFRKEGQNVTLSCEQNLNHDAMYWYRQDPGQGLRLIYYSQIVNDFQKGDIAEGYSVSREKKESFPLTVTSAQKNPTAFYLCASSRGQGIMNTEAFFGQGTRLTVV.

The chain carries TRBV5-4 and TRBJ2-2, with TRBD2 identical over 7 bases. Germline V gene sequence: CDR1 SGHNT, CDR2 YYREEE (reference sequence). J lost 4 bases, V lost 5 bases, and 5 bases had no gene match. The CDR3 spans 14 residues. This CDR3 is CASRNGLVTGELFF. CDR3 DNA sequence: TGTGCCAGCAGAAACGGACTAGTCACCGGGGAGCTGTTTTTT.

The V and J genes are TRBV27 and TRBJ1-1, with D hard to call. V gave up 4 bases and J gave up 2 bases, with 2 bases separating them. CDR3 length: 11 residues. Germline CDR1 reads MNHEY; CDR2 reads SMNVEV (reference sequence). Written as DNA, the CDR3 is TGTGCCAGCAGTTCTAACACTGAAGCTTTCTTT. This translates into CASSSNTEAFF.

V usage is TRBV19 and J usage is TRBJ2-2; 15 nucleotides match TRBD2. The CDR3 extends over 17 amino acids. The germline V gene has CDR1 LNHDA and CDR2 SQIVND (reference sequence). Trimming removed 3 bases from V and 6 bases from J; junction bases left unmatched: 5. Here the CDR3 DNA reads TGTGCCAGTAGTATCGGAGGACTAGCGGGAGGGCCCGGGGAGCTGTTTTTT. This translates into CASSIGGLAGGPGELFF.

As DNA, the CDR3 is TGTGCCAGTAGTATACCAGGCACAGGGGAGACTGAAGCTTTCTTT. This gives the protein CASSIPGTGETEAFF. The chain uses TRBV19 and TRBJ1-1, with 7 bases lining up with TRBD1. The CDR3 loop spans 15 amino acids. The V and J ends lost 2 bases and 5 bases, in that order; junction bases with no gene match: 8. Germline-derived CDR1 and CDR2 are LNHDA and SQIVND (reference sequence).

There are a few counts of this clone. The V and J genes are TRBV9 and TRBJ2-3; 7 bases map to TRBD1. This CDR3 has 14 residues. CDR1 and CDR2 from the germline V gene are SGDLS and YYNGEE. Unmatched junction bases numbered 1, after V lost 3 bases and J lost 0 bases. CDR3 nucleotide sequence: TGTGCCAGCAGCGCGACAGGGAGCACAGATACGCAGTATTTT. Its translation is CASSATGSTDTQYF.

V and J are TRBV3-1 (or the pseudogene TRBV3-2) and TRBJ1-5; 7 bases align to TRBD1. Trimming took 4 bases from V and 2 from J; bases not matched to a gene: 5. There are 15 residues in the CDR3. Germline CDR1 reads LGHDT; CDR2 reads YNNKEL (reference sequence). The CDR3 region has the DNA TGTGCCAGCAGCCTTACAACAGGGGGCAATCAGCCCCAGCATTTT. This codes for CASSLTTGGNQPQHF.

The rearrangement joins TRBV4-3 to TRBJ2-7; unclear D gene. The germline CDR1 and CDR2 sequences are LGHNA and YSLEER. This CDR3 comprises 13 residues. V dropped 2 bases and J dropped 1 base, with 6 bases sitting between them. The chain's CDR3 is CASSQFASYEQYF. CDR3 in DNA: TGCGCCAGCAGCCAATTTGCGTCCTACGAGCAGTACTTC.

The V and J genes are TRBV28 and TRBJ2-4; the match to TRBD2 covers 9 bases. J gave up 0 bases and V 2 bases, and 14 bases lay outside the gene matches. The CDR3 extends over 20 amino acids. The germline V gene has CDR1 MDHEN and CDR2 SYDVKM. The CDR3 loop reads CASSLGGLAGPLIAKNIQYF. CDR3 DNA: TGTGCCAGCAGTTTAGGGGGGCTAGCGGGACCACTGATAGCCAAAAACATTCAGTACTTC.

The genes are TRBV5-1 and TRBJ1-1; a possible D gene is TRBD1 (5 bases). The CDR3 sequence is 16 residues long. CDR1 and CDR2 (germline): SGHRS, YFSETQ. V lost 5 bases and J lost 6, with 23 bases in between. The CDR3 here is CASRRDLAGRGSEAFF. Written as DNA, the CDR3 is TGCGCCAGCAGACGGGATCTAGCAGGGAGGGGTTCTGAAGCTTTCTTT.

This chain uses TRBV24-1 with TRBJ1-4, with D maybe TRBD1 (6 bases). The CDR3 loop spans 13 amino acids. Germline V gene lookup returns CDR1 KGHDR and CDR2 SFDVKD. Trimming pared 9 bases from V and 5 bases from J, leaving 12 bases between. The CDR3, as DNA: TGTGCCACCTCGGACAGCAGGAATGAAAAACTGTTTTTT. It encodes CATSDSRNEKLFF.

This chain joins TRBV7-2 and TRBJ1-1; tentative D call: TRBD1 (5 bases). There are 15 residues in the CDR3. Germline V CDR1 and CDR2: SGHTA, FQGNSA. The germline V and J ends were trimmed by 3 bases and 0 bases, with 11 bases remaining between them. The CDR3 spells CASSLTETMNTEAFF. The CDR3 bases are TGTGCCAGCAGCTTGACAGAAACAATGAACACTGAAGCTTTCTTT.

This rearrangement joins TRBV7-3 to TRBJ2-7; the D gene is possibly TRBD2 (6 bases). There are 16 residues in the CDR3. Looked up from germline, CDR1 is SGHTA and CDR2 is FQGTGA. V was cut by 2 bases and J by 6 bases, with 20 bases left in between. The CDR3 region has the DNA TGTGCCAGCAGCTTAGAGGGCCGGGACTGGAGGGCCGAGCAGTACTTC. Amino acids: CASSLEGRDWRAEQYF. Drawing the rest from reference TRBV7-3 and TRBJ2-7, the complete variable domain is GAGVSQTPSNKVTEKGKYVELRCDPISGHTALYWYRQSLGQGPEFLIYFQGTGAADDSGLPNDRFFAVRPEGSVSTLKIQRTERGDSAVYLCASSLEGRDWRAEQYFGPGTRLTVT.

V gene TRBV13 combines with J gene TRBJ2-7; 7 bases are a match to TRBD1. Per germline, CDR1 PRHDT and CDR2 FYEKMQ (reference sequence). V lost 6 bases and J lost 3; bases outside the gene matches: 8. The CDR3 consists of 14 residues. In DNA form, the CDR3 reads TGTGCCAGCAGAGAAGGGGGCGCGGGCTACGAGCAGTACTTC. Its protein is CASREGGAGYEQYF. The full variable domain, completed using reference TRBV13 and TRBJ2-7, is AAGVIQSPRHLIKEKRETATLKCYPIPRHDTVYWYQQGPGQDPQFLISFYEKMQSDKGSIPDRFSAQQFSDYHSELNMSSLELGDSALYFCASREGGAGYEQYFGPGTRLTVT.

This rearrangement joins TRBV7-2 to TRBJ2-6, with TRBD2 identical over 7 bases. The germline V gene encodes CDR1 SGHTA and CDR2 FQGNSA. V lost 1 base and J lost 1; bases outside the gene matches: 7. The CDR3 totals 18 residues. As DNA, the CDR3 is TGTGCCAGCAGCTTAGTGGCAGGGAGGGGATCTGGGGCCAACGTCCTGACTTTC. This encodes CASSLVAGRGSGANVLTF.